This TCR beta chain was captured by sequencing in a study of blood T cell repertoires in COVID-19. The CDR3 is 15 amino acids. Germline trimming cut 6 bases from V and 4 bases from J; bases unmatched to any gene: 6. CDR1 and CDR2 from the germline V gene are LNHDA and SQIVND (reference sequence). All enrollees were roughly 18 to 100 years old and from about 24 US areas. Recovered status in Cohort 3 required two negative PCRs, clearance, or symptom resolution. Here immunoSEQ multiplex PCR was the method, and the copy in TCRdb shows in-frame clones only, minus some. This sample has fewer than 250,000 clones, with approximately 84% found just once.

The rearrangement links TRBV19 to TRBJ2-5; 12 bases match TRBD2. The specimen sequenced was PBMCs or T cells enriched from blood (not recorded which). This TCR was sampled from a woman in her twenties or thirties who had recovered from COVID-19. Here the CDR3 reads CASRMTSGGIETQYF. The CDR3 DNA reads TGTGCCAGTAGGATGACTAGCGGGGGTATAGAGACCCAGTACTTC.